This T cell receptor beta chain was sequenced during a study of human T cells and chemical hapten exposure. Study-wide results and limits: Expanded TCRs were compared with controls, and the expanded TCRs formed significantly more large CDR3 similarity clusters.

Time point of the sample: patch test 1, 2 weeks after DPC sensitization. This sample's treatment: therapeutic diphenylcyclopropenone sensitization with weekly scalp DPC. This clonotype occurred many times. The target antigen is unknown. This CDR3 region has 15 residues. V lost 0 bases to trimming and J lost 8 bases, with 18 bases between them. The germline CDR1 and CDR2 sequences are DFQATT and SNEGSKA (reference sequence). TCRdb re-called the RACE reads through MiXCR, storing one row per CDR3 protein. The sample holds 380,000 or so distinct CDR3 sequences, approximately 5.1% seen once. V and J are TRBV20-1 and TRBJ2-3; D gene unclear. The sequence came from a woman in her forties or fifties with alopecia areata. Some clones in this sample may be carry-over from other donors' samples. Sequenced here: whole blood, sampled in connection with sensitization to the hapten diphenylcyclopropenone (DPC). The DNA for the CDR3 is TGCAGTGCTAGAGATCTCGGCAGCCTTTTTACTACGCAGTATTTT. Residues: CSARDLGSLFTTQYF.